This T cell receptor beta chain was retrieved from a study of blood T cells in healthy people across ages (dated by TCRdb to between 2014 and 2017). Some background on the complete study: In model experiments, template switching captured about one uniquely barcoded TCR beta cDNA molecule for every two T cells. To avoid experimental bias, donors of different ages were randomly spread across the sequencing lanes. Using deep sequencing normalized with unique cDNA molecular identifiers, the study measured how TCR beta repertoire diversity changes with age. Four age groups were formed from the donors: young (average approximately 15 years), middle-aged (roughly 38), aged (about 68) and long-lived (82). For two donors (one aged 18 to 30 and one aged 80 or older), the study analyzed two additional independent replicas of 1 million unique cDNA reads from the same blood draw. Broader findings and caveats from the paper: Estimates of total diversity based on one million sequenced T cells were regarded as lower bounds and as underestimates. As age increased, observed TCR beta diversity per million T cells dropped in a roughly linear way, and a significant reduction was already evident by age 40. The long-lived group showed more naive CD4+ T cells, fewer expanded clones and increased TCR diversity than the aged group, suggesting age selection. The CMV infection status of donors was not known, potentially confounding age-related changes in expanded clonotypes. Since profiling was done on bulk unsorted PBMCs, naive and antigen-experienced compartments could not be conclusively compared. Observed TCR beta diversity correlated strongly with the percentage of naive T cells measured by flow cytometry.

With respect to this clonotype: Which antigen it targets is not known. No much larger clone exists at a distance of one base, and base qualities are not known.

Spanning cysteine to phenylalanine, the CDR3 consists of 14 amino acids. Of all the DNA, just the CDR3 is kept, 42 bases in frame from base 1. At the junction V is shortened by 4 bases and J by 2 bases; bases outside the gene matches: 2. Reading the germline V gene gives CDR1 SNHLY and CDR2 FYNNEI. Donors were approximately 42 systemically healthy Caucasian individuals from Russia aged roughly 6 to 100 years. Each donor gave 8.5 to 10 milliliters of peripheral blood, collected into EDTA-treated Vacutainer tubes. Ficoll-Paque density-gradient centrifugation was used to isolate PBMCs, with at least 6 million per sample. Total RNA, at least 6 micrograms per sample, was extracted from PBMCs with Trizol reagent. The percentages of naive CD45RAhigh/CD27high T cells were determined by flow cytometry on a PBMC aliquot from every donor. The protocol used for the library was 5' RACE. Sequencing was performed on an Illumina HiSeq 2500. A second PCR of about 6 to 11 cycles was performed with a sample-barcoded 5' primer and a J-beta primer mix. A template-switch 5' adaptor carrying 12 random nucleotides introduced a unique molecular identifier onto each TCR beta cDNA molecule. Each sample yielded at least 2.5 million CDR3-containing paired-end reads. All of the RNA was converted into first-strand cDNA using the Mint cDNA synthesis kit, with a TRBC-specific oligonucleotide serving as the primer. Following uracil-DNA glycosylase treatment, a first 18-cycle PCR with universal primers M1SS and BC2_uni_R was performed on all cDNA. The paper's data handling went like this. Each sample was normalized by randomly selecting 1 million high-quality reads, each carrying a distinct molecular identifier. Instead of being binned into consensus sequences, reads that shared molecular identifiers were thrown out. CDR3 identification, clonotype clustering and error correction used MiTCR with a Q25 quality threshold and the strictest error-elimination algorithm. A nonparametric unseen species model using Euler transformation provided a lower-bound estimate of total TCR beta diversity. TCRdb reanalyzed the raw reads on its own, using fastp at Q25 for trimming and MiXCR for clone calling, and kept in-frame beta chains. Every CDR3 protein is listed once, alongside the most common genes and DNA of its rows. TCRdb, rather than the study authors, made the V and J calls. Across this sample there are hundreds of thousands of distinct CDR3 sequences, with 35% to 40% seen only once. About an eighth of the sample rests with the top ten.

This receptor was identified in a man between 18 and 35 years old in good health. The chain couples TRBV2 to TRBJ1-2, with 9 central nucleotides matching TRBD1. The sequenced sample was blood. The nucleotide sequence reads TGTGCCAGCAGTGGGGGACAGGGAAACTATGGCTACACCTTC. Its product reads: CASSGGQGNYGYTF.